This T cell receptor (beta chain) was retrieved from a study of CD8+ T cells in alopecia areata (dated by TCRdb to the late 2010s). Broadly, across the study: The treated patients took part in an open-label pilot trial in which moderate-to-severe alopecia areata was treated with oral tofacitinib at 5 to 10 mg twice daily. Tofacitinib was administered for 6 to 18 months, and 6 months of follow-up off drug were then conducted to assess delayed response and recurrence. Scalp clonality was compared across normal scalp (n=4), patchy alopecia areata scalp (n=8), and alopecia totalis/universalis scalp (n=8). immunoSEQ multiplex PCR using 35 Vbeta forward primers and 13 Jbeta reverse primers was used to amplify TCRbeta CDR3 regions. On the human side, TCRbeta sequencing was run on scalp tissue and on sorted CD4+ and CD8+ peripheral blood T cells from healthy controls and from alopecia areata patients with either patchy or totalis/universalis disease. In treated patients, disease severity was measured using the SALT score, which gives the percentage of scalp surface area affected. RNA was extracted with the PAXgene miRNA kit for fixed scalp, the miRNeasy kit for PBMCs, and the RNeasy kit for mouse skin. High-throughput TCRbeta sequencing was used to examine T cell clonal expansion in alopecia areata in both the C3H/HeJ mouse model and human patients. Patients on tofacitinib were biopsied at baseline and after 4 and 24 weeks of treatment, and several of the patients also had a later scalp biopsy. The full study reports these points: Lesional scalp, especially in alopecia totalis/universalis, showed higher clonality and more expanded CD8+ clones than normal scalp, suggesting antigenic drive. Compared with mice, TCR sequences shared between patients were less clear, possibly partly because of HLA diversity across the patient population. Because the treated cohort was small and included a single nonresponder, larger studies are needed to assess links between baseline CD8+ expansion and response. Unlike mouse skin, where gammadelta T cells dominate, normal human skin contains resident alphabeta T cells that get sequenced too, which complicates analysis of the scalp TCR repertoire. Tofacitinib significantly lowered scalp clonality and the number of expanded CD8+ clones among the top 100 scalp clones. Many expanded lesional clones persisted in scalp and blood during tofacitinib treatment, which may partly explain relapse after stopping treatment.

The time point tag for this specimen amounts to: roughly 26 weeks on oral tofacitinib. According to the study, the label for this sample's treatment or condition signals: oral pan-JAK inhibitor, 5-10 mg twice daily. Peripheral blood and lesional scalp punch biopsies were obtained from patients with alopecia areata. After PBMCs were isolated by density centrifugation and stained for CD3, CD4 and CD8, a FACSAria was used to sort CD4+ and CD8+ T cells. Libraries were constructed by the immunoSEQ multiplex PCR assay. RNA was extracted from all samples and reverse transcribed into cDNA, which served as template for TCR sequencing. SuperScript III was used to make first-strand cDNA, primed with a 2:1 mix of oligo-dT and random hexamers. Amplification bias was assessed with a synthetic immune receptor repertoire, and residual bias was removed computationally. The published analysis was carried out like this. After raw reads were preprocessed to remove errors, the CDR3 was defined following IMGT conventions as running from the conserved cysteine to phenylalanine. Clonality was computed by normalizing Shannon entropy by log2 of the number of productive unique TCRs and subtracting the result from 1. Scalp TCRbeta sequences were cross-referenced with sorted blood CD4 and CD8 repertoires so that the CD4 or CD8 identity of scalp clones could be inferred. TCRdb took this table from immuneACCESS and kept in-frame rearrangements with V and J called. Such tables lack part of the clones; where checked against another copy, unresolved V genes explain under half of the gap, and the rest is unexplained. V and J calls plus clone size are reproduced from that table; the DNA served to infer D and trimming. This sample gives roughly 200,000 clones in total; around half of them show up just once. 9.5% to 14% of the sample rests with the top ten.

CDR1 and CDR2 are drawn from the germline V gene: SQVTM, ANQGSEA. The CDR3, cysteine through phenylalanine, is 12 amino acids long. Only CDR3 DNA is held: 36 bases, read in frame from base 1. V and J lose 5 bases and 0 bases, and a span of 7 bases separates them. This clone was observed a few times. It lacks a known antigen. Within one base of it there is no much larger clone, and no base qualities were kept. The receptor was isolated from a human donor with alopecia areata. Here the chain combines TRBV29-1 and TRBJ1-2, with an unclear D gene assignment. The specimen was CD8+ T cells sorted from blood, collected at week 24, from a patient treated with tofacitinib. The DNA reads as follows: TGCAGCGTTAGGCTAGCTAACTATGGCTACACCTTC. Its translation is CSVRLANYGYTF.